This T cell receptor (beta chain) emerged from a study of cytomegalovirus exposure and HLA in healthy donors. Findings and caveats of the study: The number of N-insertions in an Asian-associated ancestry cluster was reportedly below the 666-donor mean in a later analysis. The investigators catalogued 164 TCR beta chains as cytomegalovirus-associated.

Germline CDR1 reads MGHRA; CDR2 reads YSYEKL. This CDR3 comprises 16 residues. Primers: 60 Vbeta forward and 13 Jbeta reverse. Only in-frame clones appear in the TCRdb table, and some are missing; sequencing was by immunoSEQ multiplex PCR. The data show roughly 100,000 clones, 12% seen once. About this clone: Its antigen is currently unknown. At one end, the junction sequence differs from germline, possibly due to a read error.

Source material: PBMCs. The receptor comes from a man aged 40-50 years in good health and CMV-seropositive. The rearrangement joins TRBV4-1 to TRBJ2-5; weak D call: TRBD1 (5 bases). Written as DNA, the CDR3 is TGCGCCAGCAGCCATCTCACCTCGGACACCGGAGAGGCCCAGTACTTC. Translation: CASSHLTSDTGEAQYF.